This TCR beta chain was found in a study of early T cells in non-severe SARS-CoV-2 infection. The overall study: Sequencing was performed on bulk RNA from unsorted whole blood, leaving chains unpaired.

As part of library construction, unique molecular identifiers were attached to individual cDNA molecules. In TCRdb, the 5' RACE reads were re-called with MiXCR into one record per CDR3 protein. This sample has 75,000 to 100,000 distinct CDR3 sequences, with roughly 15% found just once. General study findings and limits: Matching against VDJdb likely underestimated virus-specific expansions, favoring anti-spike CD8.

This clonotype was recorded a few times. The antigen is undetermined. This CDR3 comprises 14 residues. Deletions cut 3 bases from V and 5 bases from J, with 14 bases between. Germline V gene lookup returns CDR1 SGHAT and CDR2 FQNNGV. This sequence joins TRBV11-2 and TRBJ2-7, with D unclear. The sequenced material came from whole blood. The sequence was collected from an adult who was a healthcare worker with PCR-confirmed SARS-CoV-2 infection or an uninfected control (not recorded which). The CDR3 loop reads CASSFNTPGDEQYF. CDR3 bases: TGTGCCAGCAGCTTCAACACTCCCGGCGACGAGCAGTACTTC.